Following are 2 T cell receptor beta chains from one sample sequenced in a study of follicular helper T cells after annual influenza vaccination. Sequencing was performed with immunoSEQ multiplex PCR; in TCRdb, only in-frame clones are kept and a portion is missing. Seen here are 9,000 or so clones, 75% to 85% observed once, and the top ten hold 3% to 3.5%. Regarding time point: 2013-2014 season, 7 days after vaccination. Sequencing used CXCR5+ CD38- circulating T follicular helper cells from blood, obtained 7 days after influenza vaccination. Subset here: circulating Tfh, non-naive CD4+CXCR5+PD-1+ (ICOS+CD38+ or ICOS-CD38-). The receptors come from an adult who received the influenza vaccine.

This chain connects TRBV7-2 to TRBJ1-6; D is unclear. The CDR3 has 12 amino acids. The V end was cut by 1 base, the J end by 10 bases, with 5 bases between. Germline V gives CDR1 SGHTA, CDR2 FQGNSA. The CDR3 sequence is CASSLDLSPLHF. The DNA of the CDR3 is TGTGCCAGCAGCTTAGACCTATCACCCCTCCACTTT.

The chain is built from TRBV7-2 and TRBJ2-2, with 8 bases lining up with TRBD2. The CDR3 is made up of 15 amino acids. The junction had 5 bases not matched to a gene; V was cut back by 3 bases and J by 5 bases. The germline V gene encodes CDR1 SGHTA and CDR2 FQGNSA. CDR3 sequence: CASSFRTGGTGELFF. In DNA, the CDR3 is TGTGCCAGCAGCTTCCGGACGGGGGGGACCGGGGAGCTGTTTTTT.